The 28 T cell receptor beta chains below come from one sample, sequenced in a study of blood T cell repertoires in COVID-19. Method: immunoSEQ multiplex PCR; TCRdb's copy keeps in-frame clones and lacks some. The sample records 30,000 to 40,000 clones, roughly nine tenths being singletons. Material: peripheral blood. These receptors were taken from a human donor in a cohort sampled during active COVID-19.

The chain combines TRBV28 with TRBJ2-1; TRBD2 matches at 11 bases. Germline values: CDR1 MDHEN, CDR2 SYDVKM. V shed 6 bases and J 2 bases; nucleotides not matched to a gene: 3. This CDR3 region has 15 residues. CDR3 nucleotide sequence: TGTGCCAGCAGCGATAGCGGGAGGGCCTACAATGAGCAGTTCTTC. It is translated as CASSDSGRAYNEQFF.

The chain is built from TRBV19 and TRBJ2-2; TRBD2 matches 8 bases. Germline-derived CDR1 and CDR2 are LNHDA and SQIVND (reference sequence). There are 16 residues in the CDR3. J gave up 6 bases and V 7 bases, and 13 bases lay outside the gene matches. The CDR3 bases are TGTGCCAGTACGGGGGGGCTAACTTTAAAATCCGGGGAGCTGTTTTTT. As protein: CASTGGLTLKSGELFF.

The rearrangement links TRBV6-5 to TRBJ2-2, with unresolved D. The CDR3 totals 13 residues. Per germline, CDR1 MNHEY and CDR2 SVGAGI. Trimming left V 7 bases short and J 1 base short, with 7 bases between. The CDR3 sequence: CASTYGNTGELFF. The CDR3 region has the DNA TGTGCCAGCACCTACGGGAACACCGGGGAGCTGTTTTTT.

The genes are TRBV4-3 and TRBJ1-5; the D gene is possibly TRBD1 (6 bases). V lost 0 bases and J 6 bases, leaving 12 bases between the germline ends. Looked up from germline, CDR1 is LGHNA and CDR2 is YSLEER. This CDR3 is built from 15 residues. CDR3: CASSQDWTEGQPQHF. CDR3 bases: TGCGCCAGCAGCCAAGACTGGACAGAAGGTCAGCCCCAGCATTTT.

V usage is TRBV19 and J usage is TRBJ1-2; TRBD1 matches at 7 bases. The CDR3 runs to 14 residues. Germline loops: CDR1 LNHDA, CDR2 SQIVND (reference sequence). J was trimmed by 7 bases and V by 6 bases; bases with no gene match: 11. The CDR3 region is CASRETGLGLGYTF. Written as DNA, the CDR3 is TGTGCCAGTAGGGAGACAGGGCTGGGTCTTGGCTACACCTTC.

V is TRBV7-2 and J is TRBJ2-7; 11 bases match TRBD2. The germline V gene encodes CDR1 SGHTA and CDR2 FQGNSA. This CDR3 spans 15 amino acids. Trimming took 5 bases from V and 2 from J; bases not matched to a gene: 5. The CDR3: CASSPTSGVPYEQYV. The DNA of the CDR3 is TGTGCCAGCAGCCCGACTAGCGGGGTTCCCTACGAGCAGTACGTC.

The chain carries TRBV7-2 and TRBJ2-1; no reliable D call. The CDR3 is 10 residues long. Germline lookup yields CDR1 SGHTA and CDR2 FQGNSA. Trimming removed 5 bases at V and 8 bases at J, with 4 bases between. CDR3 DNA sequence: TGTGCCAGCAGCCAGTATGAGCAGTTCTTC. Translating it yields CASSQYEQFF.

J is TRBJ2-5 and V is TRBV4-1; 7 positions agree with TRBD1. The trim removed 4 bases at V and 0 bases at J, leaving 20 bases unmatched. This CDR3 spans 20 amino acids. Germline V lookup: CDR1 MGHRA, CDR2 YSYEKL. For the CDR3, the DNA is TGCGCCAGCAGCCCCGTTGGGACCTGGAGACAGGGAAGCTACCAAGAGACCCAGTACTTC. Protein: CASSPVGTWRQGSYQETQYF.

Here the CDR3 reads CASSLVPGISSYNEQFF. The CDR3, as DNA: TGCGCCAGCAGCTTGGTACCGGGGATTAGCTCCTACAATGAGCAGTTCTTC. The chain carries TRBV5-1 and TRBJ2-1, with TRBD2 as a possible D gene (5 bases). CDR1 is SGHRS, CDR2 YFSETQ, per germline. V was cut by 0 bases and J by 0 bases, with 13 bases left in between. The CDR3 runs to 17 residues.

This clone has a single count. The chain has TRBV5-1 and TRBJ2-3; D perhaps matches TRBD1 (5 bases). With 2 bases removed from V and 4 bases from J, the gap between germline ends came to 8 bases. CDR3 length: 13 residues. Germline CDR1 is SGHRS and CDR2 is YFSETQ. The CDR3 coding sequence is TGCGCCAGCAGCTTTGGGGCAGCAGATACGCAGTATTTT. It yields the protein CASSFGAADTQYF. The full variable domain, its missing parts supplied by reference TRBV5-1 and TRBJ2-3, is KAGVTQTPRYLIKTRGQQVTLSCSPISGHRSVSWYQQTPGQGLQFLFEYFSETQRNKGNFPGRFSGRQFSNSRSEMNVSTLELGDSALYLCASSFGAADTQYFGPGTRLTVL.

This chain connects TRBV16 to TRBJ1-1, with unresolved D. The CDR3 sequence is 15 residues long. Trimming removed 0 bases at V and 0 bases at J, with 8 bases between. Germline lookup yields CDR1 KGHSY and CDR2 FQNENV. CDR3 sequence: CASSQSMSVNTEAFF. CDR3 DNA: TGTGCCAGCAGCCAATCGATGTCAGTGAACACTGAAGCTTTCTTT.

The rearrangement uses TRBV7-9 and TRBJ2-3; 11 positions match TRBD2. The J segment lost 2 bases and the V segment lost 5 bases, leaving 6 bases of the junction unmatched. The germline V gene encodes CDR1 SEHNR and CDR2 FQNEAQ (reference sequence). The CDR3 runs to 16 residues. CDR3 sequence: CASSPTSGSSTDTQYF. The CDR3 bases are TGTGCCAGCAGCCCCACTAGCGGGAGTTCCACAGATACGCAGTATTTT. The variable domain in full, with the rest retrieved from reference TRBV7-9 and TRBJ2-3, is DTGVSQNPRHKITKRGQNVTFRCDPISEHNRLYWYRQTLGQGPEFLTYFQNEAQLEKSRLLSDRFSAERPKGSFSTLEIQRTEQGDSAMYLCASSPTSGSSTDTQYFGPGTRLTVL.

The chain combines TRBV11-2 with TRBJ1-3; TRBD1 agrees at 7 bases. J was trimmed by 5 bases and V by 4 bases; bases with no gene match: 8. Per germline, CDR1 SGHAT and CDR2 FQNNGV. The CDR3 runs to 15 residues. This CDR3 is CASSSQGGWRNTIYF. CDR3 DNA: TGTGCCAGCAGCTCCCAGGGGGGATGGAGAAACACCATATATTTT.

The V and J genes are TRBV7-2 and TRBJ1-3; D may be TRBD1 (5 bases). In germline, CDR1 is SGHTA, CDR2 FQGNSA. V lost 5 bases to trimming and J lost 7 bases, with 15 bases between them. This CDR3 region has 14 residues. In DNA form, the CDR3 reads TGTGCCAGCAGCAGCGCCGCGAGACAGAACACCATATATTTT. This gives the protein CASSSAARQNTIYF.

Here the CDR3 reads CASSLDVGQNSGNTIYF. The CDR3 nucleotides are TGTGCCAGCAGCTTAGATGTGGGACAGAACTCTGGAAACACCATATATTTT. The chain joins TRBV11-3 to TRBJ1-3; 7 nucleotides align to TRBD1. The J segment lost 0 bases and the V segment lost 0 bases, leaving 5 bases of the junction unmatched. The CDR3 is 17 amino acids. The germline V gene encodes CDR1 SGHNT and CDR2 YENEEA. Looking up the rest from reference TRBV11-3 and TRBJ1-3 gives the full variable domain: EAGVVQSPRYKIIEKKQPVAFWCNPISGHNTLYWYLQNLGQGPELLIRYENEEAVDDSQLPKDRFSAERLKGVDSTLKIQPAELGDSAVYLCASSLDVGQNSGNTIYFGEGSWLTVV.

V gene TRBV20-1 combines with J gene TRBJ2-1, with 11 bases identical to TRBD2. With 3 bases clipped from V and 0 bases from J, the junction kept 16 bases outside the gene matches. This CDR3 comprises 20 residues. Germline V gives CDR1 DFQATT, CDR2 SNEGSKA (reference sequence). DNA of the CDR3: TGCAGTGCTAGTAGGGGGGGACTAGCGGAGCCATCGAGCTCCTACAATGAGCAGTTCTTC. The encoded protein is CSASRGGLAEPSSSYNEQFF.

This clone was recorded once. As DNA, the CDR3 is TGTGCCAGCTCGCAACGTTTTAGGGGCTCTAGTCGCAATCAGCCCCAGCATTTT. It specifies CASSQRFRGSSRNQPQHF. The chain is built from TRBV18 and TRBJ1-5, with D tentatively TRBD1 (5 bases). CDR3 size: 18 residues. The germline CDR1 and CDR2 sequences are KGHSH and LQKENI. V gave up 6 bases and J gave up 2 bases, with 23 bases separating them.

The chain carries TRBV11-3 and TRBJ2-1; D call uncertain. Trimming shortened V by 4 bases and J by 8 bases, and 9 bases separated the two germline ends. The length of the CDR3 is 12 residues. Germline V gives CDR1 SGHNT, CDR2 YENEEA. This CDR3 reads CASSSLGDEQFF. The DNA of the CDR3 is TGTGCCAGCAGCTCCCTAGGAGATGAGCAGTTCTTC. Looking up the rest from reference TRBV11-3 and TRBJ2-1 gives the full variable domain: EAGVVQSPRYKIIEKKQPVAFWCNPISGHNTLYWYLQNLGQGPELLIRYENEEAVDDSQLPKDRFSAERLKGVDSTLKIQPAELGDSAVYLCASSSLGDEQFFGPGTRLTVL.

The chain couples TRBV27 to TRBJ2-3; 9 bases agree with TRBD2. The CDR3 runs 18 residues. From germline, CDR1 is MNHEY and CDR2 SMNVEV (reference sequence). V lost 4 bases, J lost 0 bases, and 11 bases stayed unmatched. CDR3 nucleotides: TGTGCCAGCAGTTCATACGATACGGGACTAGCAAGCACAGATACGCAGTATTTT. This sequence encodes CASSSYDTGLASTDTQYF.

The CDR3 reads CASSPLDRKINEQFF. The CDR3 DNA reads as TGTGCCAGCTCCCCCTTGGACAGGAAGATCAATGAGCAGTTCTTC. The J gene is TRBJ2-1, the V gene TRBV18; 7 bases are a match to TRBD1. There are 15 residues in the CDR3. The trim removed 6 bases at V and 6 bases at J, leaving 11 bases unmatched. CDR1 and CDR2 from the germline V gene are KGHSH and LQKENI.

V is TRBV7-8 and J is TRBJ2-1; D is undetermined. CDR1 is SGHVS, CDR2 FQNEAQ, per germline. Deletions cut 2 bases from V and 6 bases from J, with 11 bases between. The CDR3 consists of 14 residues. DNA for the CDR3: TGTGCCAGCAGCTTACGCTGGCTCTCCAATGAGCAGTTCTTC. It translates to CASSLRWLSNEQFF.

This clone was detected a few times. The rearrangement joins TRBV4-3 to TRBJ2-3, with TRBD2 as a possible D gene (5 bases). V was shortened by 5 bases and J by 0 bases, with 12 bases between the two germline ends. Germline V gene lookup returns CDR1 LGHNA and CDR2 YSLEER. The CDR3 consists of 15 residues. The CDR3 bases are TGCGCCAGCAGCTCTAGCATCTCGAGCACAGATACGCAGTATTTT. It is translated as CASSSSISSTDTQYF.

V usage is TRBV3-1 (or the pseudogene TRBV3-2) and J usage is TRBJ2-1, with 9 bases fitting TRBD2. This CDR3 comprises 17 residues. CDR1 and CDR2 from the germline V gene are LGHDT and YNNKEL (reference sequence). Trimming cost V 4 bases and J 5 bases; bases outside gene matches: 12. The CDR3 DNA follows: TGTGCCAGCAGCCCCCATGGGCGGGGGGGCTTGAACAATGAGCAGTTCTTC. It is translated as CASSPHGRGGLNNEQFF.

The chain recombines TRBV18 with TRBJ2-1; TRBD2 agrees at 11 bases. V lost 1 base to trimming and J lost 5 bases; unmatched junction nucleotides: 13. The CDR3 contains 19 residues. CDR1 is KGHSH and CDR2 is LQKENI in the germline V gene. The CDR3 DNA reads TGTGCCAGCTCACCACTCCAGGGGGCTGGTAGCGGGAGGGACAATGAGCAGTTCTTC. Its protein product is CASSPLQGAGSGRDNEQFF.

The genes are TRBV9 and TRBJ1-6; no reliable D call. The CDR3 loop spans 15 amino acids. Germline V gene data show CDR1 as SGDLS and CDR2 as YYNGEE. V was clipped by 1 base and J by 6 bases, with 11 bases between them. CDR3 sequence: CASSVNPRINSPLHF. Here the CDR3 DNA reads TGTGCCAGCAGCGTAAATCCGAGAATTAATTCACCCCTCCACTTT.

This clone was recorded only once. Here the CDR3 reads CAGEEAETQYF. CDR3 in DNA: TGTGCCGGGGAGGAGGCCGAGACCCAGTACTTC. This chain connects TRBV6-4 to TRBJ2-5; TRBD2 is a possible D gene (6 bases). The CDR3 runs to 11 residues. Germline CDR1 is MRHNA and CDR2 is SNTAGT. Between the trimmed V and J ends, which lost 11 bases and 5 bases, there was a span of 12 bases.

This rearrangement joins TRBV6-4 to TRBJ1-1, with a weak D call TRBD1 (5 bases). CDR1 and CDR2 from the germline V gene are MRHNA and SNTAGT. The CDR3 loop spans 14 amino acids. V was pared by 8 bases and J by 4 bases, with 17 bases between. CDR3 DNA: TGTGCCAGCCGACCCTGGGGGGTCGGCACTGAAGCTTTCTTT. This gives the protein CASRPWGVGTEAFF.

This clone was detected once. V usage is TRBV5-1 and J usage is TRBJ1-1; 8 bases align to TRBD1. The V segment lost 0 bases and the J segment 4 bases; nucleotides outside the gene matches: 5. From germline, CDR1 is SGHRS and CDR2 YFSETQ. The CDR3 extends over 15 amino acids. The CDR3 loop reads CASSLASQGATEAFF. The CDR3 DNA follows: TGCGCCAGCAGCTTGGCCTCCCAGGGGGCCACTGAAGCTTTCTTT.